This TCR beta chain was sequenced for a study of TIL therapy for anti-PD-1-resistant metastatic lung cancer. Study results and caveats: The baseline peripheral repertoire was partially replaced by infused TIL clonotypes that later decayed.

As for this clone: Its specificity is not known.

The libraries were made with immunoSEQ v3. The method was immunoSEQ multiplex PCR; TCRdb's version includes in-frame clones alone and lacks a portion of them. This sample yields tens of thousands of clones, of which roughly 87% are seen a single time; around 2.6% belongs to the top ten. Time point reported: pre-treatment sample, taken before nivolumab and TIL therapy. Patients were adults with stage 4 NSCLC. The CDR3 loop spans 16 amino acids. The V gene lost 0 bases and the J gene lost 8 bases, with 19 bases spanning the gap. Germline-derived CDR1 and CDR2 are MGHRA and YSYEKL. The source was blood, collected at baseline. The genes are TRBV4-1 and TRBJ1-2; D is undetermined. The receptor was isolated from a person between 25 and 79 years old with non-small cell lung cancer. In DNA form, the CDR3 reads TGCGCCAGCAGCCAAGATGTCCCCCTATTAGAAGGGGGCTACACCTTC. Translating gives CASSQDVPLLEGGYTF.